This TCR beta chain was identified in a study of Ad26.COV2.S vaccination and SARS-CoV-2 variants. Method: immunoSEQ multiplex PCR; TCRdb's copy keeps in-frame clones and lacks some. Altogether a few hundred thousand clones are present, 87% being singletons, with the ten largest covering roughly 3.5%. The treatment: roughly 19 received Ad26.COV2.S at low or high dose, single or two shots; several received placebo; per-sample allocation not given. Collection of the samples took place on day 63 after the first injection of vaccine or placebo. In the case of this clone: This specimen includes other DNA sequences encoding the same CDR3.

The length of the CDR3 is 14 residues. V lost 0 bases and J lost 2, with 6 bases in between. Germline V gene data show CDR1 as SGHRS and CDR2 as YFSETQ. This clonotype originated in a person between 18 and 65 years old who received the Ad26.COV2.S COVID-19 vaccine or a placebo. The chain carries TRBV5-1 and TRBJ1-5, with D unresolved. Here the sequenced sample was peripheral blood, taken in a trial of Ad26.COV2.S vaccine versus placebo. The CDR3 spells CASSLGTGNQPQHF. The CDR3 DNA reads TGCGCCAGCAGCTTGGGCACAGGCAATCAGCCCCAGCATTTT. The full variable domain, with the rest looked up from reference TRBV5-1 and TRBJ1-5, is KAGVTQTPRYLIKTRGQQVTLSCSPISGHRSVSWYQQTPGQGLQFLFEYFSETQRNKGNFPGRFSGRQFSNSRSEMNVSTLELGDSALYLCASSLGTGNQPQHFGDGTRLSIL.